The clone carrying this T cell receptor (beta chain) was seen more than once but under ten times. Produced via immunoSEQ multiplex PCR; TCRdb's table is partial and in-frame only. The sample carries 60,000 to 80,000 clones, about 81% recorded once. This entry comes from a study of OX40 agonist ivuxolimab in advanced cancers. People who had autoimmune disease history or systemic immunosuppression were excluded. This CDR3 has 13 residues. Trimming cost V 3 bases and J 5 bases, with 8 bases left between them. CDR1 is SNHLY and CDR2 is FYNNEI in the germline V gene. The genes are TRBV2 and TRBJ1-5, with no clear D. This TCR was sampled from an adult with an advanced solid tumor such as melanoma, head and neck, liver or kidney cancer. The source material was CD4+ or CD8+ T cells sorted from blood, sampled in a trial of the OX40 agonist ivuxolimab. In nucleotides, the CDR3 is TGTGCCAGCAGTGAGGGCCACGATCAGCCCCAGCATTTT. Protein: CASSEGHDQPQHF.